The sequence of this T cell receptor beta chain was determined in a study of blood T cell repertoires in COVID-19. Sequencing used immunoSEQ multiplex PCR; TCRdb keeps in-frame clones, though not all of them. Among fewer than 200,000 clones listed, roughly 80% were seen once. One Seattle source followed patients from active infection through their disease course. The source of this sequence is a woman of 80 years or more with COVID-19, enrolled during active disease. The sequencing sample was made of peripheral blood.

The CDR3 nucleotides read TGTGCCAGCGCTAAGACTACCAACAATGAGCAGTTCTTC. This translates into CASAKTTNNEQFF. The rearrangement uses TRBV2 and TRBJ2-1, with a tentative D call TRBD2 (5 bases). CDR1 and CDR2 from the germline V gene are SNHLY and FYNNEI. Between the trimmed V and J ends, which lost 8 bases and 5 bases, there was a span of 13 bases. This CDR3 comprises 13 residues.